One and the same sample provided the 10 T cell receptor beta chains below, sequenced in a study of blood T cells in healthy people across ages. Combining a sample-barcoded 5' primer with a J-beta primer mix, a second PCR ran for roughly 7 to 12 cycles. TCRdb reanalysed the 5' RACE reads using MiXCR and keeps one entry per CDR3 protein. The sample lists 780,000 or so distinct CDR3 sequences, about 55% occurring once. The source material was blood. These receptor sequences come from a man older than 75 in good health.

CDR3 sequence (DNA): TGTGCCAGCAGTTTCTCACTTACGGGTACGCAGTATTTT. Amino acids: CASSFSLTGTQYF. V and J are TRBV27 and TRBJ2-3; no clear D gene. The length of the CDR3 is 13 residues. Between the trimmed V and J ends, which lost 3 bases and 8 bases, there was a span of 12 bases. CDR1 is MNHEY, CDR2 SMNVEV, per germline (reference sequence).

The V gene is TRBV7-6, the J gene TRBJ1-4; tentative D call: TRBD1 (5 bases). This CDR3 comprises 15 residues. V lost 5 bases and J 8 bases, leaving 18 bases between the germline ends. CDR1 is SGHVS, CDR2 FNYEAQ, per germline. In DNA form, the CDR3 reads TGTGCCAGCAGCCCCCGGCCGGGACTCCAAGAAAAACTGTTTTTT. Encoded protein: CASSPRPGLQEKLFF. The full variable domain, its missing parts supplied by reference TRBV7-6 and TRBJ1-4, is GAGVSQSPRYKVTKRGQDVALRCDPISGHVSLYWYRQALGQGPEFLTYFNYEAQQDKSGLPNDRFSAERPEGSISTLTIQRTEQRDSAMYRCASSPRPGLQEKLFFGSGTQLSVL.

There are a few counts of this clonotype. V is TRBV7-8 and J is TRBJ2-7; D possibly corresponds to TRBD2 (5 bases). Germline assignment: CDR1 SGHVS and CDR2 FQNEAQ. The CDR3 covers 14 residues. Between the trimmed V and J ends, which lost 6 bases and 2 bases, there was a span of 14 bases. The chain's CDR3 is CASRRQAAAYEQYF. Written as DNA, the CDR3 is TGTGCCAGCAGACGGCAAGCGGCAGCCTACGAGCAGTACTTC.

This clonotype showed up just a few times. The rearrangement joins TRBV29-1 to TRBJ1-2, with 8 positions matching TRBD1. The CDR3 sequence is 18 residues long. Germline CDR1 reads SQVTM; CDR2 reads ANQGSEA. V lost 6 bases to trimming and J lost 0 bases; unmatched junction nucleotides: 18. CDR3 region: CSVYTPGQAYPPNYGYTF. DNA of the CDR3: TGCAGCGTCTATACCCCGGGACAGGCGTATCCCCCTAACTATGGCTACACCTTC.

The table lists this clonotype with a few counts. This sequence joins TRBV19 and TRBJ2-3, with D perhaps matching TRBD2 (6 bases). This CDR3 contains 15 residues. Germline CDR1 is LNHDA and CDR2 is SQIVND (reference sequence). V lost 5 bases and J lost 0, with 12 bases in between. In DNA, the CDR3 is TGTGCCAGTAGTCCCGGACTATCTAGCACAGATACGCAGTATTTT. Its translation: CASSPGLSSTDTQYF.

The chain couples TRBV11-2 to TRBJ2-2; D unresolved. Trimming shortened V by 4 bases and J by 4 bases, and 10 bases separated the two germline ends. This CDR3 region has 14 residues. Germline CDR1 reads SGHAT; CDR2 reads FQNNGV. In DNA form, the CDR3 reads TGTGCCAGCAGCTCGAAACAGTTCACCGGGGAGCTGTTTTTT. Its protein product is CASSSKQFTGELFF. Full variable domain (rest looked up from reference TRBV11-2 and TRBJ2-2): EAGVAQSPRYKIIEKRQSVAFWCNPISGHATLYWYQQILGQGPKLLIQFQNNGVVDDSQLPKDRFSAERLKGVDSTLKIQPAKLEDSAVYLCASSSKQFTGELFFGEGSRLTVL.

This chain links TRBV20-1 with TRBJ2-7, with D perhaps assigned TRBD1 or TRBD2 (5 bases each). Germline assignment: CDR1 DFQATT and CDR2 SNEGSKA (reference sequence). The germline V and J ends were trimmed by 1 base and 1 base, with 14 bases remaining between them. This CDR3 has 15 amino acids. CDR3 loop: CSARVRGRISYEQYF. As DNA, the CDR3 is TGCAGTGCTAGAGTGAGGGGTAGGATATCCTACGAGCAGTACTTC.

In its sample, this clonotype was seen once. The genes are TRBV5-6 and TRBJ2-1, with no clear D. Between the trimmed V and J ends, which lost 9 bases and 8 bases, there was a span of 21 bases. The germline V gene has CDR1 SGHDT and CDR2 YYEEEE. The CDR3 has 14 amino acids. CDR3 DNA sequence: TGTGCCACCACGGTGCGACTCTCGTCCTATGAGCAGTTCTTC. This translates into CATTVRLSSYEQFF.

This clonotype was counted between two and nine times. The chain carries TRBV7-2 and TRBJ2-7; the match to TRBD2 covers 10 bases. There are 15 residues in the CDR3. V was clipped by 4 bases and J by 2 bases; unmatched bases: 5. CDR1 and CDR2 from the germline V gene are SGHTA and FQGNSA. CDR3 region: CASSYTSGKTYEQYF. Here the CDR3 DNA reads TGTGCCAGCAGCTATACTAGCGGGAAGACCTACGAGCAGTACTTC.

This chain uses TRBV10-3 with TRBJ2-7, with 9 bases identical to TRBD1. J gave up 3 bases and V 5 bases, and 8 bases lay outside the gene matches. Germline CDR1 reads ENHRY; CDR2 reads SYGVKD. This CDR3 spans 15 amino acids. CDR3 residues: CAISLGQGGLYEQYF. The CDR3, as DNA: TGTGCCATCAGTTTGGGACAGGGAGGCCTCTACGAGCAGTACTTC.